The rows below give T cell receptor beta chains drawn from one sample of a study of graft-versus-host responses after intestinal transplantation. Produced via immunoSEQ multiplex PCR; TCRdb's table is partial and in-frame only. The sample gives approximately 99,000 clones, just under 95% of which show up once; about 0.072% is in the top ten. Their cognate antigens are unknown. The specimen comprised unstimulated CD8+ T cells sorted from spleen or lymph node cells, sampled before transplant. The source of these receptors is a human donor who was the organ donor for an intestinal transplant. Each CDR3 is given with its conserved first and last residue. Each record gives: V gene, clone size, D gene, J gene, CDR3 DNA, CDR3 protein. A D gene is named only where the DNA matches it firmly. A clone size is listed for some rows: how often the clone was seen (once, few, many), or a class if it is expanded.

TRBV11-1	-	-	TRBJ2-7	TGTGCCAGCAGCTTATGGGCTAACCTTGGGGAGCAGTACTTC	CASSLWANLGEQYF
TRBV29-1	-	TRBD2	TRBJ2-1	TGCAGCGTTGGGGCTAGCGGTGGGTCCTACAATGAGCAGTTCTTC	CSVGASGGSYNEQFF
TRBV28	-	-	TRBJ2-5	TGTGCCAGCAGTTCGAAGCCAGGGATGGGGGAGACCCAGTACTTC	CASSSKPGMGETQYF
TRBV5-1	-	TRBD1	TRBJ2-6	TGCGCCAGCAGCTTGGGGCTGACAGGGGCCTTTGTCGGGGCCAACGTCCTGACTTTC	CASSLGLTGAFVGANVLTF
TRBV29-1	-	-	TRBJ2-2	TGCAGCGCCCCGGAGGGGGCCGGGACCGGGGAGCTGTTTTTT	CSAPEGAGTGELFF
TRBV5-1	-	-	TRBJ2-7	TGCGCCAGCAGCTTGGGAGTATACTCCTACGAGCAGTACTTC	CASSLGVYSYEQYF
TRBV21-1	-	-	TRBJ1-5	TGTGCCAGCAGCAAAGCAGGGGGGGCGCGGAGTTGTCAGCCCCAGCATTTT	CASSKAGGARSCQPQHF
TRBV5-1	-	-	TRBJ1-1	TGCGCCAGCAGCTTGCCGGGTATGAACACTGAAGCTTTCTTT	CASSLPGMNTEAFF
TRBV6-6	-	-	TRBJ2-5	TGTGCCAGCAGTACAGGGCTTCCGGAGACCCAGTACTTC	CASSTGLPETQYF
TRBV6-5	-	-	TRBJ1-1	TGTGCCAGCAGCCCGGGACACGCGAACACTGAAGCTTTCTTT	CASSPGHANTEAFF
TRBV4-1	-	TRBD2	TRBJ2-1	TGCGCCAGCACCCTTCTTTCGACTAGCGGGACCAATGAGCAGTTCTTC	CASTLLSTSGTNEQFF
TRBV5-6	-	TRBD1	TRBJ1-6	TGTGCCAGCAGATCCGGGACAGGGTTTTCACCCCTCCACTTT	CASRSGTGFSPLHF
TRBV7-6	once	-	TRBJ2-7	TGTGCCAGCAGCTTAGCGGGAGTACACGAGCAGTACTTC	CASSLAGVHEQYF
TRBV5-6	-	-	TRBJ1-1	TGTGCCAGCAGCTGGGGTTGGGCAGAGGAGGACACTGAAGCTTTCTTT	CASSWGWAEEDTEAFF
TRBV28	-	-	TRBJ2-7	TGTGCCAGCAGTACACCCTCCTACGAGCAGTACTTC	CASSTPSYEQYF
TRBV6-5	-	-	TRBJ2-1	TGTGCCAGCAGTTACGAGCCCGCAGGCGATGAGCAGTTCTTC	CASSYEPAGDEQFF
TRBV4-1	-	TRBD1	TRBJ1-5	TGCGCCAGCAGCCAGGACAGGGCCAACAATCAGCCCCAGCATTTT	CASSQDRANNQPQHF
TRBV4-1	few	-	TRBJ1-6	TGCGCCAGCAGCCAAAATGGTTGGGCTTTGGATTCACCCCTCCACTTT	CASSQNGWALDSPLHF
TRBV9	-	-	TRBJ1-6	TGTGCCAGCAGCGTGTCCGGGAGCTCCTATAATTCACCCCTCCACTTT	CASSVSGSSYNSPLHF
TRBV9	-	-	TRBJ2-3	TGTGCCAGCAGCGTAAGGAGCGGGAGCACAGATACGCAGTATTTT	CASSVRSGSTDTQYF
TRBV4-2	-	-	TRBJ2-7	TGTGCCAGCAGCCAAGATGGAGGGCTCGAGCAGTACTTC	CASSQDGGLEQYF
TRBV5-1	-	-	TRBJ2-7	TGCGCCAGCAGCCCGAAGTCGAGGGTCTCCTACGAGCAGTACTTC	CASSPKSRVSYEQYF
TRBV2	-	TRBD1	TRBJ2-1	TGTGCCAGCCAGCCCCGGAGACAGGGAGTCGATGAGCAGTTCTTC	CASQPRRQGVDEQFF
TRBV11-2	-	-	TRBJ2-1	TGTGCCAGCAGCTTAAATCGGCTAGCAGACAATGAGCAGTTCTTC	CASSLNRLADNEQFF
TRBV18	-	-	TRBJ2-7	TGTGCCAGCTCACCAGCCCCACGGGTTTTCTACGAGCAGTACTTC	CASSPAPRVFYEQYF
TRBV11-1	-	TRBD2	TRBJ2-1	TGTGCCAGCAGCTTAACTAGCGGGGGGGAGCAGTTCTTC	CASSLTSGGEQFF
TRBV11-3	-	TRBD1	TRBJ2-1	TGTGCCAGCTCCCAGAGGGGGCCCAATGAGCAGTTCTTC	CASSQRGPNEQFF
TRBV14	-	TRBD1	TRBJ2-7	TGTGCCAGCAGCCAGACAGGGGGCCCGTTTTACGAGCAGTACTTC	CASSQTGGPFYEQYF
TRBV4-1	-	-	TRBJ1-5	TGCGCCAGCAGCGCAGGGGTTAATCAGCCCCAGCATTTT	CASSAGVNQPQHF
TRBV9	once	TRBD2	TRBJ2-7	TGTGCCAGCAGCGTAGCTCCGGGACTAGCGGACTACGAGCAGTACTTC	CASSVAPGLADYEQYF
TRBV6-5	-	TRBD1	TRBJ1-6	TGTGCCAGCAGCCAGGGACAGGGGGGAAGTTCACCCCTCCACTTT	CASSQGQGGSSPLHF
TRBV7-6	once	-	TRBJ2-7	TGTGCCAGCAGCCCTGTTTTGTCAGGGGCTTACGAGCAGTACTTC	CASSPVLSGAYEQYF
TRBV28	-	TRBD1	TRBJ1-1	TGTGCCAGCAGTTTCCCCGCAGGGGGCGCGACTGAAGCTTTCTTT	CASSFPAGGATEAFF
TRBV6-6	-	TRBD2	TRBJ2-1	TGTGCCAGCAGTTACGGCCTAGCGGGGGTGATGGATGAGCAGTTCTTC	CASSYGLAGVMDEQFF
TRBV5-1	-	TRBD2	TRBJ2-7	TGCGCCAGCAGCCATCGGGAGGGGGCCTACGAGCAGTACTTC	CASSHREGAYEQYF
TRBV7-3	-	-	TRBJ2-3	TGTGCCAGCAGCTTAATCGGGACAGATACGCAGTATTTT	CASSLIGTDTQYF
TRBV5-1	-	-	TRBJ1-2	TGCGCCAGCAGCGGGGCACCTTATGGCTACACCTTC	CASSGAPYGYTF
TRBV5-1	-	-	TRBJ1-6	TGCGCCAGCAGCTTTGGAGGGGCCTACTATAATTCACCCCTCCACTTT	CASSFGGAYYNSPLHF
TRBV30	-	-	TRBJ2-1	TGTGCCTGGACCGGGTCCGGGTATGAGCAGTTCTTC	CAWTGSGYEQFF
TRBV27	-	TRBD1	TRBJ2-1	TGTGCCAGCAGTCTGGGGACAGCTTACAATGAGCAGTTCTTC	CASSLGTAYNEQFF
TRBV25-1	once	-	TRBJ1-1	TGTGCCAGCAGTGGACTGGAGACAGGTCGAGAGTCTGAAGCTTTCTTT	CASSGLETGRESEAFF
TRBV30	-	-	TRBJ1-5	TGTGCCTGGAGTGTGACGGGGAATCAGCCCCAGCATTTT	CAWSVTGNQPQHF
TRBV10-2	once	TRBD2	TRBJ2-7	TGCGCCAGCAGTAGAATAGCGGGGGGACCTACCTACGAGCAGTACTTC	CASSRIAGGPTYEQYF
TRBV9	-	-	TRBJ1-1	TGTGCCAGCACCTCATCTGGGGACATGAACACTGAAGCTTTCTTT	CASTSSGDMNTEAFF
TRBV5-6	-	-	TRBJ2-1	TGTGCCAGCAGCTTGTACTTTAATGAGCAGTTCTTC	CASSLYFNEQFF
TRBV28	-	-	TRBJ2-3	TGTGCCAGCAATCCCCTCGCCCAGGGAACAGATACGCAGTATTTT	CASNPLAQGTDTQYF
TRBV10-2	-	-	TRBJ2-7	TGCGCCAGCAGTGAGTTTCTCGAGCAGTACTTC	CASSEFLEQYF
TRBV11-2	-	-	TRBJ2-7	TGTGCCAGCACCGAGATACTCGCACCCGAGCAGTACTTC	CASTEILAPEQYF
TRBV4-1	-	-	TRBJ1-2	TGCGCCAGCAGCCGAGGCCCGGGAGAGGGCGATGGCTACACCTTC	CASSRGPGEGDGYTF
TRBV5-6	once	TRBD2	TRBJ2-1	TGTGCCAGCAGCCGCGGGAGTGAGCAGTTCTTC	CASSRGSEQFF
TRBV6-5	-	-	TRBJ1-2	TGTGCCAGCAGGTCGACAGTAACATACTATGGCTACACCTTC	CASRSTVTYYGYTF